This TCR beta chain was identified in a study of shared clonotypes between healthy human individuals. Repertoires were generated with immunoSEQ multiplex PCR, while TCRdb's copy carries only in-frame clones and drops some. In the table there are under 600,000 clones, around three quarters of which are singletons. CDR1 SGHVS and CDR2 FQNEAQ come from the germline V gene. V lost 1 base to trimming and J lost 4 bases; unmatched junction nucleotides: 10. This CDR3 is 19 amino acids long. The sample comprised PBMCs. The TCR was taken from a woman aged 40 to 50 in good health. Some clones in this sample may be carry-over from other donors' samples. The rearrangement uses TRBV7-8 and TRBJ2-1; 13 bases are a match to TRBD2. The CDR3 is CASSLGRRLAGGSYNEQFF. The CDR3 DNA reads as TGTGCCAGCAGCTTAGGCCGACGACTAGCGGGAGGCTCTTACAATGAGCAGTTCTTC.